Listed below are T cell receptor beta chains from one sample, sequenced in a study of blood T cell repertoires in COVID-19. Data came from immunoSEQ multiplex PCR; TCRdb stores just in-frame clones and leaves some out. The sample contains some 110,000 clones, about 85% of which appear only once. Sequenced input: peripheral blood. Source of these receptors: a middle-aged man with acute or convalescent COVID-19. CDR3s include the opening cysteine and the closing phenylalanine or tryptophan. The order of the fields is clone size, J gene, V gene, D gene, CDR3 DNA, CDR3 protein. D genes are given only for firm matches. Clone size appears in some rows only: once, few, many, or a class for an expanded clone.

size: .; J: TRBJ2-3; V: TRBV9; D: TRBD2; DNA: TGTGCCAGCAGCATCAGCGGGGGCGCAGATACGCAGTATTTT; CDR3: CASSISGGADTQYF
size: few; J: TRBJ2-2; V: TRBV4-2; D: .; DNA: TGTGCCAGCAGCCGGGGGGGCACGGCCGGGGAGCTGTTTTTT; CDR3: CASSRGGTAGELFF
size: .; J: TRBJ2-2; V: TRBV5-1; D: .; DNA: TGCGCCAGCAGCCTAGGGACTTACGGCGGGGAGCTGTTTTTT; CDR3: CASSLGTYGGELFF
size: .; J: TRBJ1-2; V: TRBV28; D: TRBD1; DNA: TGTGCCAGCAGTTTTAAAACAGGGGGCTATGGCTACACCTTC; CDR3: CASSFKTGGYGYTF
size: once; J: TRBJ2-7; V: TRBV11-3; D: TRBD1; DNA: TGTGCCAGCAGCTTACGACAGGGTAGGAACTACGAGCAGTACTTC; CDR3: CASSLRQGRNYEQYF
size: .; J: TRBJ1-6; V: TRBV2; D: .; DNA: TGTGCCAGCAGCCGAGGCTTGGCATCCTATAATTCACCCCTCCACTTT; CDR3: CASSRGLASYNSPLHF
size: .; J: TRBJ2-7; V: TRBV10-2; D: .; DNA: TGCGCCAGCACCCGCGACAGTAGCTCCTACGAGCAGTACTTC; CDR3: CASTRDSSSYEQYF
size: once; J: TRBJ1-1; V: TRBV6-1; D: .; DNA: TGTGCCAGCAGTGATTGGCAGGGCTATGAAGCTTTCTTT; CDR3: CASSDWQGYEAFF
size: .; J: TRBJ2-1; V: TRBV3-1/TRBV3-2; D: .; DNA: TGTGCCAGCAGCCCCCTCCAAAAGGTCGGCGGGGAAATTGAGTTCTTC; CDR3: CASSPLQKVGGEIEFF
size: few; J: TRBJ1-6; V: TRBV6-5; D: TRBD1; DNA: TGTGCCAGCAGGGGACAGGGTACTTCACCCCTCCACTTT; CDR3: CASRGQGTSPLHF
size: .; J: TRBJ2-7; V: TRBV9; D: TRBD2; DNA: TGTGCCAGCAGCGTAGGAATATTAGCGGGAGGGTTAGAGCAGTACTTC; CDR3: CASSVGILAGGLEQYF
size: .; J: TRBJ2-2; V: TRBV19; D: TRBD2; DNA: TGTGCCAGTAGTAATGGACTAGCGGGGGGCGACACCGGGGAGCTGTTTTTT; CDR3: CASSNGLAGGDTGELFF
size: .; J: TRBJ2-1; V: TRBV6-5; D: .; DNA: TGTGCCAGCAGTTACTCGGGCAGCTCCTACAATGAGCAGTTCTTC; CDR3: CASSYSGSSYNEQFF
size: .; J: TRBJ2-4; V: TRBV7-2; D: .; DNA: TGTGCCAGCAGCCCGCAGGGAAACATTCAGTACTTC; CDR3: CASSPQGNIQYF
size: .; J: TRBJ2-1; V: TRBV6-6; D: .; DNA: TGTGCCAGCAGCCTATTTAGGGGACAGGGATATAGCGGGATCTTCTACAATGAGCAGTTCTTC; CDR3: CASSLFRGQGYSGIFYNEQFF
size: few; J: TRBJ1-6; V: TRBV14; D: .; DNA: TGTGCCAGCAGCCGGGTGACTTCTTCCTATAATTCACCCCTCCACTTT; CDR3: CASSRVTSSYNSPLHF
size: .; J: TRBJ2-2; V: TRBV5-1; D: TRBD2; DNA: TGCGCCAGCAGCTCCGGGGTAGCGGGAGGAGCCGGGGAGCTGTTTTTT; CDR3: CASSSGVAGGAGELFF
size: .; J: TRBJ2-3; V: TRBV6-5; D: TRBD2; DNA: TGTGCCAGCAGTTACCGTAGCGGGGGGAGGTCCGATACGCAGTATTTT; CDR3: CASSYRSGGRSDTQYF
size: .; J: TRBJ1-6; V: TRBV3-1/TRBV3-2; D: .; DNA: TGTGCCAGCAGCAGCTTACGGTCCTATAATTCACCCCTCCACTTT; CDR3: CASSSLRSYNSPLHF
size: once; J: TRBJ1-5; V: TRBV2; D: .; DNA: TGTGCCAGCAGTGATATCCAACTAGGCGAGCCCCAGCATTTT; CDR3: CASSDIQLGEPQHF
size: .; J: TRBJ2-7; V: TRBV11-2; D: TRBD1; DNA: TGTGCCAGCAGCTTAGGACAGGGTAACGAGCAGTACTTC; CDR3: CASSLGQGNEQYF
size: .; J: TRBJ2-1; V: TRBV23-1; D: .; DNA: TGCGCCAGCAGTCAATCGGAGAGCTCCTACAATGAGCAGTTCTTC; CDR3: CASSQSESSYNEQFF
size: .; J: TRBJ1-6; V: TRBV7-8; D: .; DNA: TGTGCCAGCAGCTTAGGCCAGAACTATAATTCACCCCTCCACTTT; CDR3: CASSLGQNYNSPLHF
size: .; J: TRBJ2-1; V: TRBV7-3; D: TRBD2; DNA: TGTGCCAGCAGCCCCGGGACTAGCGGGGTTGAGCAGTTCTTC; CDR3: CASSPGTSGVEQFF
size: .; J: TRBJ1-5; V: TRBV2; D: .; DNA: TGTGCCAGCAGTGACCAGATTAGCAATCAGCCCCAGCATTTT; CDR3: CASSDQISNQPQHF
size: .; J: TRBJ1-2; V: TRBV2; D: TRBD1; DNA: TGTGCCAGCAGTGAATATGGGACAGGGACCTATGGCTACACCTTC; CDR3: CASSEYGTGTYGYTF
size: .; J: TRBJ2-3; V: TRBV2; D: TRBD2; DNA: TGTGCCAGCATCCCTAGCGGGGGCCGCACAGATACGCAGTATTTT; CDR3: CASIPSGGRTDTQYF